The entry that follows covers one T cell receptor beta chain sequence. Its antigen is not identified. In germline, CDR1 is LGHNA, CDR2 YNFKEQ. The V and J ends lost 0 bases and 0 bases respectively, with 8 bases between them. CDR3 length equals 16 residues. This record comes from a study of shared clonotypes between healthy human individuals. Selected positively for CCR7 and CD45RO-negative, naive CD8 cells excluded terminally differentiated effector memory CD45RA+ cells. Assay used: immunoSEQ multiplex PCR; TCRdb lists only in-frame clones, some missing. The sample includes roughly 2.1 million clones, 85% to 95% seen only once; the top ten take more than 1.5%. Points from the study as a whole: A generally larger estimated richness was seen in naive subsets than in memory subsets.

This receptor was obtained from a man aged 18 to 35 in good health. Some clones in this sample may be carry-over from other donors' samples. The source material was naive CD8+ T cells from PBMCs. This sequence joins TRBV4-2 and TRBJ1-4, with D perhaps TRBD1 (6 bases). The CDR3 reads CASSQEQGATNEKLFF. The CDR3 DNA reads TGTGCCAGCAGCCAAGAACAGGGAGCAACTAATGAAAAACTGTTTTTT.